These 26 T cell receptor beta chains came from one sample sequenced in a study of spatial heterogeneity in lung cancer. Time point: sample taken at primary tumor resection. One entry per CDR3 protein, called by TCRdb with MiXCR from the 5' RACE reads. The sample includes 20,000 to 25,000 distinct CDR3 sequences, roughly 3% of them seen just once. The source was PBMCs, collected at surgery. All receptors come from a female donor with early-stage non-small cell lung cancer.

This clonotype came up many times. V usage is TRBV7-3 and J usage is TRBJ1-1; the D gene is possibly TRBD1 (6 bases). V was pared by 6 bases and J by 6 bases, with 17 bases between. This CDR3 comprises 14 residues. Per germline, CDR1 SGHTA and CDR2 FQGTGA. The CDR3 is CASRSQGSAAEAFF. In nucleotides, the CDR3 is TGTGCCAGCAGATCCCAGGGGAGTGCCGCTGAAGCTTTCTTT.

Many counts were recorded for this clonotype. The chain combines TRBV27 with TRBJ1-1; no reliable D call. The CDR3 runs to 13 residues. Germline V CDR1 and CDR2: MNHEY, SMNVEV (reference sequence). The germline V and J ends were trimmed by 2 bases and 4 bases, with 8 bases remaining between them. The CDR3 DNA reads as TGTGCCAGCAGTTTACCCGGGAGCACTGAAGCTTTCTTT. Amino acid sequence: CASSLPGSTEAFF.

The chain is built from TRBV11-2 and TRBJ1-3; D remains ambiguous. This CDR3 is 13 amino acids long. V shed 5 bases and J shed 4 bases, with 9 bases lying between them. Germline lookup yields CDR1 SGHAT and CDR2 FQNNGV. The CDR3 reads CASSEVSGNTIYF. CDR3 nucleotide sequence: TGTGCCAGCAGCGAGGTGTCGGGAAACACCATATATTTT.

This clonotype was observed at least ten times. The CDR3 is CASSLGWRNEQFF. CDR3 bases: TGTGCCAGCAGCTTGGGTTGGAGGAATGAGCAGTTCTTC. The genes are TRBV5-5 and TRBJ2-1, with D maybe TRBD2 (5 bases). CDR3 length: 13 amino acids. Germline V gene lookup returns CDR1 SGHKS and CDR2 YYEKEE (reference sequence). V was pared by 0 bases and J by 7 bases, with 8 bases between.

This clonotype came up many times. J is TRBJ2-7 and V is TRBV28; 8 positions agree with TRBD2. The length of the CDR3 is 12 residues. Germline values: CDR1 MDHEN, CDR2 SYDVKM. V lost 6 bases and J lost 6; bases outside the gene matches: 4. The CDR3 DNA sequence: TGTGCCAGCAGGAGCGGGAGTCGCGAGCAGTACTTC. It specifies CASRSGSREQYF. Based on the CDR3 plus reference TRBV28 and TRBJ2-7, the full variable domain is DVKVTQSSRYLVKRTGEKVFLECVQDMDHENMFWYRQDPGLGLRLIYFSYDVKMKEKGDIPEGYSVSREKKERFSLILESASTNQTSMYLCASRSGSREQYFGPGTRLTVT.

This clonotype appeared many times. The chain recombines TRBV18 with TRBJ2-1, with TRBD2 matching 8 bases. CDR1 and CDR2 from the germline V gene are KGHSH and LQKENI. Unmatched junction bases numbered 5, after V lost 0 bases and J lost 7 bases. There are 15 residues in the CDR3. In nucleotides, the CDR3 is TGTGCCAGCTCACCACCCGGGAGGGCCGAAAATGAGCAGTTCTTC. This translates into CASSPPGRAENEQFF.

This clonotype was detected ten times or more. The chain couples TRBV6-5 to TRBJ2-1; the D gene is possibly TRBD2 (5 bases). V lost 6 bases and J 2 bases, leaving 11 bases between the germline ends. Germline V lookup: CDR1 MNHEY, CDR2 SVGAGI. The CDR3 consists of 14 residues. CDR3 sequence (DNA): TGTGCCAGCAGGAAACCGGGGACCTACAATGAGCAGTTCTTC. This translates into CASRKPGTYNEQFF.

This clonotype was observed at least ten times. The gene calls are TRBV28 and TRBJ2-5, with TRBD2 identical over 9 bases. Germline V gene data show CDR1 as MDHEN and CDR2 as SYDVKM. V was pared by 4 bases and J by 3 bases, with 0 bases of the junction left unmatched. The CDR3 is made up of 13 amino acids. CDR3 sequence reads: CASSWTSEETQYF. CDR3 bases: TGTGCCAGCAGTTGGACTAGCGAAGAGACCCAGTACTTC.

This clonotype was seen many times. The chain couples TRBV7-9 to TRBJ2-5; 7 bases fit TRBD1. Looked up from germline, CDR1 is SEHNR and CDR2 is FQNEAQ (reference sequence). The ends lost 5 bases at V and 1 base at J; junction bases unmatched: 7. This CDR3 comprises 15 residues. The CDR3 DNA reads TGTGCCAGCAGCACCGTACAGGGGCGCCAAGAGACCCAGTACTTC. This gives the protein CASSTVQGRQETQYF. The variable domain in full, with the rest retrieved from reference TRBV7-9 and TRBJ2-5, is DTGVSQNPRHKITKRGQNVTFRCDPISEHNRLYWYRQTLGQGPEFLTYFQNEAQLEKSRLLSDRFSAERPKGSFSTLEIQRTEQGDSAMYLCASSTVQGRQETQYFGPGTRLLVL.

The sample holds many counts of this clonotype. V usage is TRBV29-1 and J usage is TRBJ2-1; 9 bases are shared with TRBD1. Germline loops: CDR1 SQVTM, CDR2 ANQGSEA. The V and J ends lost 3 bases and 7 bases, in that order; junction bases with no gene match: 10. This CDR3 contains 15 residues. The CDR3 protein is CSVEGETGGGNEQFF. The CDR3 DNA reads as TGCAGCGTTGAGGGCGAGACAGGGGGTGGTAATGAGCAGTTCTTC.

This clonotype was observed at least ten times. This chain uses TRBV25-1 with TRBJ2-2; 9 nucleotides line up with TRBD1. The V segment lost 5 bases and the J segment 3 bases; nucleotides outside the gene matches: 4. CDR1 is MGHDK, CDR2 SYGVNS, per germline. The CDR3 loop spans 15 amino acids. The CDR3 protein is CASSTGGGDTGELFF. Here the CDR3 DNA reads TGTGCCAGCAGTACAGGGGGCGGCGACACCGGGGAGCTGTTTTTT.

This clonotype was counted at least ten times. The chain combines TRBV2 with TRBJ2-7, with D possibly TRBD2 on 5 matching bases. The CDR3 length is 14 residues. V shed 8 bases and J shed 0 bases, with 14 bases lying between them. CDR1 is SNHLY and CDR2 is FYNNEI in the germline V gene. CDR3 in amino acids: CASCGSGVSYEQYF. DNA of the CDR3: TGTGCCAGCTGTGGGAGTGGAGTCTCCTACGAGCAGTACTTC.

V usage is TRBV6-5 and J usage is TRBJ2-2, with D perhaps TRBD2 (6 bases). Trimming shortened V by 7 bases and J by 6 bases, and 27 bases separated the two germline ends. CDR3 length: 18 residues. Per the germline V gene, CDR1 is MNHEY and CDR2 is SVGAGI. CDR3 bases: TGTGCCAGCAACCCGACATGGGGGACTTCCAACTTAGCCGGGGAGCTGTTTTTT. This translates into CASNPTWGTSNLAGELFF.

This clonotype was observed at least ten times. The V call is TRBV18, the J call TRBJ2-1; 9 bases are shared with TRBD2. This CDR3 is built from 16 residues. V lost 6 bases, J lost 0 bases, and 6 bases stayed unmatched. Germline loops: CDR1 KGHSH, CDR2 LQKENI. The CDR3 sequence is CASSWTSVSSYNEQFF. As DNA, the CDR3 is TGTGCCAGCTCCTGGACTAGCGTGAGCTCCTACAATGAGCAGTTCTTC.

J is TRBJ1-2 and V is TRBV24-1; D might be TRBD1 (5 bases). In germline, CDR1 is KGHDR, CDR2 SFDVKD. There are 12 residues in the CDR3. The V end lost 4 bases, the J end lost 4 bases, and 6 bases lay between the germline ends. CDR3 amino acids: CATSEGRYGYTF. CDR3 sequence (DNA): TGTGCCACCAGTGAGGGACGCTATGGCTACACCTTC.

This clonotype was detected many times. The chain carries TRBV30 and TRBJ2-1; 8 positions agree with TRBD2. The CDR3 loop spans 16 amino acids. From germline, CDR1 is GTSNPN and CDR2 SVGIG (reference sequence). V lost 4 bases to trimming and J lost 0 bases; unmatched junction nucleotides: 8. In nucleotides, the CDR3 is TGTGCCTGGACGGCTGGCGGGGGGAGCTCCTACAATGAGCAGTTCTTC. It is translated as CAWTAGGGSSYNEQFF.

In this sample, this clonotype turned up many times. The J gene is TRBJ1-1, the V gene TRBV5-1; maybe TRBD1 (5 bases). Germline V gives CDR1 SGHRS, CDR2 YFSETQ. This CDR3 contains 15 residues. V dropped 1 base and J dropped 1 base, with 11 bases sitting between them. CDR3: CASSLRGIENTEAFF. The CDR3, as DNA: TGCGCCAGCAGCTTGAGGGGCATCGAGAACACTGAAGCTTTCTTT.

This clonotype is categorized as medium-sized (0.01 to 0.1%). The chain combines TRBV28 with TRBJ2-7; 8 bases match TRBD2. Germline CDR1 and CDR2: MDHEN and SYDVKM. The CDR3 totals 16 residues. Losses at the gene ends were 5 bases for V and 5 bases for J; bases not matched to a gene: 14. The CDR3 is CASSQKGWTSLHEQYF. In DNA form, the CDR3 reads TGTGCCAGCAGTCAGAAAGGGTGGACTAGCTTGCACGAGCAGTACTTC.

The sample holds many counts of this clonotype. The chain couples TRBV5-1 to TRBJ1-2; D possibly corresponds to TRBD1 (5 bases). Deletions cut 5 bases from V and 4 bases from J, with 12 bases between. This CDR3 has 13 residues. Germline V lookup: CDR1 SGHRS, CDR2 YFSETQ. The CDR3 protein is CASRLDSGYGYTF. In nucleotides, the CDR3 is TGCGCCAGCAGGTTAGACAGCGGCTATGGCTACACCTTC.

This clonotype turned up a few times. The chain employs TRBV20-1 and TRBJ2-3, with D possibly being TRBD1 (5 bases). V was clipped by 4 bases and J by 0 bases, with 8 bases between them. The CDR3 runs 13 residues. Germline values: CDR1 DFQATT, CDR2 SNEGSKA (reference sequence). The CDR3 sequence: CSAKDRSTDTQYF. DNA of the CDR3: TGCAGTGCTAAAGACAGAAGCACAGATACGCAGTATTTT.

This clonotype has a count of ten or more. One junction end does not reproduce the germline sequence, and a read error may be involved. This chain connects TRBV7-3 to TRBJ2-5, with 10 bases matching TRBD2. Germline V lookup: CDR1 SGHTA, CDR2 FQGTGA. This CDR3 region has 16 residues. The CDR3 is CASSLTSGAEGETQYF. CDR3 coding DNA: TGTGCCAGCAGCCTAACTAGCGGGGCGGAGGGAGAGACCCAGTACTTC.

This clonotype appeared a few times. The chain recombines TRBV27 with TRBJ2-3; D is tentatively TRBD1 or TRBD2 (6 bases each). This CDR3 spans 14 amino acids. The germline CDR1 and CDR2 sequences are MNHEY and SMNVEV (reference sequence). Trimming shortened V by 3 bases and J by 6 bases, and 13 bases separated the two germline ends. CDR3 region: CASSLRGARDTQYF. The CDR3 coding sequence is TGTGCCAGCAGTTTGAGGGGGGCAAGGGATACGCAGTATTTT.

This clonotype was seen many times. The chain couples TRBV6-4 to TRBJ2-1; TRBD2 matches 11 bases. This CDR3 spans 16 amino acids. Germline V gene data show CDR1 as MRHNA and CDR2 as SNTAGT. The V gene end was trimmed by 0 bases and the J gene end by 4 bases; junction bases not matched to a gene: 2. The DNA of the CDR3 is TGTGCCAGCAGTGACTCTAGGACTAGCGGGTACAATGAGCAGTTCTTC. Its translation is CASSDSRTSGYNEQFF.

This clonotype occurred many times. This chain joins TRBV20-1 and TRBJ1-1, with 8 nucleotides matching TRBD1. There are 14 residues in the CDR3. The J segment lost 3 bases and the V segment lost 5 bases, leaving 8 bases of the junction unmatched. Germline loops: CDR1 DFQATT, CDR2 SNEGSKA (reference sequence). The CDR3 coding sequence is TGCAGTGCTTCGACAGGGGCGCGGGACACTGAAGCTTTCTTT. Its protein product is CSASTGARDTEAFF.

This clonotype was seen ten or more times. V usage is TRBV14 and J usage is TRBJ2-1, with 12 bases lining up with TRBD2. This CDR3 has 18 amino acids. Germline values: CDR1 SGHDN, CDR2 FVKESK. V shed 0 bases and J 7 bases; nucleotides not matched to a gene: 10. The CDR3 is CASSQDSRLAGEKNEQFF. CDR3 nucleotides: TGTGCCAGCAGCCAAGATTCCCGACTAGCGGGAGAGAAAAATGAGCAGTTCTTC.

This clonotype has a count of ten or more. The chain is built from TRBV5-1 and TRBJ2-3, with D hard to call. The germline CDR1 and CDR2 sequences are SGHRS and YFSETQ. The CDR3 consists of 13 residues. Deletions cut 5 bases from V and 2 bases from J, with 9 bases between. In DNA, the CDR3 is TGCGCCAGCAGAATGAGGTCCACAGATACGCAGTATTTT. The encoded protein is CASRMRSTDTQYF.